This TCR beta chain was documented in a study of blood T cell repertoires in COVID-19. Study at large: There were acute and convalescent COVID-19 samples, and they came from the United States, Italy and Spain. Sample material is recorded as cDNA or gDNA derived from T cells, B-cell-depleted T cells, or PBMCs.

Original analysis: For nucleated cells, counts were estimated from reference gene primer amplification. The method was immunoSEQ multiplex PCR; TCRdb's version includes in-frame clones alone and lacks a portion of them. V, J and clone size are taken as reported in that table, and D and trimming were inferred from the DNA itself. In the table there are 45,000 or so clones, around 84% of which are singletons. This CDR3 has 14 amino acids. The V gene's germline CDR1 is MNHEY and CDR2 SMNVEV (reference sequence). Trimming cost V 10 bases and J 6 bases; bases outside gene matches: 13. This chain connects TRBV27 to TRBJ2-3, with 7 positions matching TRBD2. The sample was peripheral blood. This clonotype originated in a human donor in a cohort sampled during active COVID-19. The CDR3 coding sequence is TGTGCCACCCGTTTGACTAGCTATCAGGATACGCAGTATTTT. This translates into CATRLTSYQDTQYF.